This TCR beta chain is from a study of T cell changes during pregnancy in multiple sclerosis. The assay was immunoSEQ multiplex PCR, and TCRdb's table has in-frame clones only and misses some. The table shows some 94,000 clones, with 75% to 95% occurring only once. Only one count was recorded for this clone. V lost 3 bases, J lost 10 bases, and 19 bases lay in between. The length of the CDR3 is 15 residues. In germline, CDR1 is GTSNPN, CDR2 SVGIG (reference sequence). Sequencing was performed on peripheral blood, taken in the first trimester of pregnancy. This TCR derives from a female donor in good health, enrolled as a control in a pregnancy study. This sequence joins TRBV30 and TRBJ1-6; tentative D call: TRBD1 (6 bases). As DNA, the CDR3 is TGTGCCTGGAGCGGAGGGGGGGCCGCTCGCTCACCCCTCCACTTT. It yields the protein CAWSGGGAARSPLHF.